This T cell receptor (beta chain) stems from a study of CD8 T cells in Susac syndrome. The sequenced target, TCR beta, came from blood CD8+ and CD4+ T cells. The CD8+ and CD4+ T cells were negatively isolated, with the TEMRA cells enriched by FACS. The CDR3 spans 14 residues. V lost 6 bases, J lost 6 bases, and 15 bases lay in between. Reverse transcription of about 0.45 to 1 ug RNA was carried out with random hexamers. Multiplex immunoSEQ PCR targeted 54 Vbeta and 13 Jbeta TCR beta segments. A single record per CDR3 protein comes from TCRdb applying MiXCR to the immunoSEQ multiplex PCR reads. The sample includes approximately 150,000 distinct CDR3 sequences, approximately 93% of them seen just once. Notes on the study in general: By the study's own acknowledgment, its TCR sequencing and HLA analysis included relatively few individuals.

About this clonotype: What it binds is unknown.

The sequence came from a human donor with multiple sclerosis. The rearrangement joins TRBV12-3 or TRBV12-4 to TRBJ1-5; tentative D call: TRBD1 (6 bases). Sequenced input: CD4+ T cells from PBMCs. The CDR3 DNA sequence: TGTGCCAGCAGCCCCGAGACAGGTCGTCAGCCCCAGCATTTT. Protein: CASSPETGRQPQHF.